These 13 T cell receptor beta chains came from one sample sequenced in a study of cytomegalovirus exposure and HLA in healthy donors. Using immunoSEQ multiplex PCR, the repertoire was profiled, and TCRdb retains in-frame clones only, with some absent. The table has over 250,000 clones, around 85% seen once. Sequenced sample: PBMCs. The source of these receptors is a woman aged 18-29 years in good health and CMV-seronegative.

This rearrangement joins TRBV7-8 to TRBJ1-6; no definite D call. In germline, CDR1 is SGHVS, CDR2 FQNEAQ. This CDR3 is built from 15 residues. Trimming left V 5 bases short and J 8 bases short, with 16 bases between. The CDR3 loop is CASSLWKEAHSPLHF. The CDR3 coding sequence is TGTGCCAGCAGCCTCTGGAAGGAGGCACATTCACCCCTCCACTTT.

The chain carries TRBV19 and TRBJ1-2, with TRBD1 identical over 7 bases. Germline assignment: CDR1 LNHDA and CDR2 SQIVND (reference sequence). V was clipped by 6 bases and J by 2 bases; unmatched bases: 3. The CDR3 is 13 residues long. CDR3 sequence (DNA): TGTGCCAGTAGGAAGGGACAGAACTATGGCTACACCTTC. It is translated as CASRKGQNYGYTF.

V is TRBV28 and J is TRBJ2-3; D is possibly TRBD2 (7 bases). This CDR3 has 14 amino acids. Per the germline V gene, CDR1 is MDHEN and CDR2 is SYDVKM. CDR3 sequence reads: CAGGDTRTTDTQYF. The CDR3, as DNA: TGTGCTGGGGGGGACACCCGGACGACAGATACGCAGTATTTT. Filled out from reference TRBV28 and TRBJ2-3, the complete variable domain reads DVKVTQSSRYLVKRTGEKVFLECVQDMDHENMFWYRQDPGLGLRLIYFSYDVKMKEKGDIPEGYSVSREKKERFSLILESASTNQTSMYLCAGGDTRTTDTQYFGPGTRLTVL.

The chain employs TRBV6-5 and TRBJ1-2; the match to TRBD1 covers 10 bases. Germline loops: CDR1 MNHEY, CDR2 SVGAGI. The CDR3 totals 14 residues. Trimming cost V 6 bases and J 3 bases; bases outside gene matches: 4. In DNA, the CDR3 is TGTGCCAGCAGACGGACAGGGGGAGACTATGGCTACACCTTC. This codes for CASRRTGGDYGYTF.

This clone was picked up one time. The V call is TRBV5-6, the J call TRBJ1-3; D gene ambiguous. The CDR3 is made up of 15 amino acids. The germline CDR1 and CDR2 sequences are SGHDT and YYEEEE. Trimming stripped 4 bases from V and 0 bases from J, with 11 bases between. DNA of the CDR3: TGTGCCAGCAGCCCCCGGGTTAGCTCTGGAAACACCATATATTTT. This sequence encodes CASSPRVSSGNTIYF.

The CDR3 sequence: CASRGTGGAYGYTF. CDR3 DNA: TGTGCCAGCAGGGGGACAGGGGGAGCCTATGGCTACACCTTC. The chain uses TRBV6-4 and TRBJ1-2; 11 bases line up with TRBD1. CDR3 size: 14 residues. Per the germline V gene, CDR1 is MRHNA and CDR2 is SNTAGT. Trimming removed 6 bases from V and 4 bases from J; junction bases left unmatched: 4.

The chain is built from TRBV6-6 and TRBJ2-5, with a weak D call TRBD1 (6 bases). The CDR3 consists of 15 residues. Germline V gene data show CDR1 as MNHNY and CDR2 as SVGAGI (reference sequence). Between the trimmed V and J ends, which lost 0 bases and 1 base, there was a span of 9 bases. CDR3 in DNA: TGTGCCAGCAGTTACTCTCGGGACACCCAAGAGACCCAGTACTTC. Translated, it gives CASSYSRDTQETQYF.

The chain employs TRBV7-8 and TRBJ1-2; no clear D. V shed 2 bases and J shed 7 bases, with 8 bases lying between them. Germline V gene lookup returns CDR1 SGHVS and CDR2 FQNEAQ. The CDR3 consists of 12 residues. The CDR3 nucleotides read TGTGCCAGCAGCTTATGGGCTGGTGGCTACACCTTC. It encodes CASSLWAGGYTF.

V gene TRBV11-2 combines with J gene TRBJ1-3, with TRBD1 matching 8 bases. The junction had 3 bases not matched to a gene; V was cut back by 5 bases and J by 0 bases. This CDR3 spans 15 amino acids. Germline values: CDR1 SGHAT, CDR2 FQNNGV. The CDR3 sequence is CASSQGQASGNTIYF. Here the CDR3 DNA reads TGTGCCAGCAGCCAGGGACAGGCCTCTGGAAACACCATATATTTT.

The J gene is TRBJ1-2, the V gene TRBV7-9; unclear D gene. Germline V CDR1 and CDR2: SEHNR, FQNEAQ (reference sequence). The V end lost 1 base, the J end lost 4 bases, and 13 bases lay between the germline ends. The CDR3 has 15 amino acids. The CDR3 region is CASSLVSERFYGYTF. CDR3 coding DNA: TGTGCCAGCAGCTTAGTGTCAGAACGCTTCTATGGCTACACCTTC.

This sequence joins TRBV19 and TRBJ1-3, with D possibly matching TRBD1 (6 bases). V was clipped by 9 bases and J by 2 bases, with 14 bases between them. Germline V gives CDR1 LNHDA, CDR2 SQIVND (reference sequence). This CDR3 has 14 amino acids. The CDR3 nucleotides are TGTGCCAGCAGACCGAGGACAGCTGGAAACACCATATATTTT. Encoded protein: CASRPRTAGNTIYF.

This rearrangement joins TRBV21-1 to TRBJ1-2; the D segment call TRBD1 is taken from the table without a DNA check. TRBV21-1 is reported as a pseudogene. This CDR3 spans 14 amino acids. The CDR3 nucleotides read TGTGCCAGCAGCACCGACCAGGGGTGCTATGGCTACACCTTC. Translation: CASSTDQGCYGYTF.

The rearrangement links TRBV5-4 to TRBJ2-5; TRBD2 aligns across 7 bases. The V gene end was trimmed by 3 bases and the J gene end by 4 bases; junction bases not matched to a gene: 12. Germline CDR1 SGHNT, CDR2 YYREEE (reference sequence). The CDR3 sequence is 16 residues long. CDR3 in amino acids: CASSYQAGGRRETQYF. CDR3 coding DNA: TGTGCCAGCAGCTACCAAGCTGGCGGGAGACGAGAGACCCAGTACTTC. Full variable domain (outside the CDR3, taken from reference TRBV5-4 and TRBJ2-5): ETGVTQSPTHLIKTRGQQVTLRCSSQSGHNTVSWYQQALGQGPQFIFQYYREEENGRGNFPPRFSGLQFPNYSSELNVNALELDDSALYLCASSYQAGGRRETQYFGPGTRLLVL.